What follows are 8 T cell receptor beta chains derived from one specimen sequenced in a study of CXCR3-negative and CXCR3-positive naive CD8 T cells. The TRB libraries of cDNA were built by UMI-labeled 5' RACE. No DNA is given; TCRdb re-called the 5' RACE reads and lists each CDR3 protein once. Its table records 70,000 to 100,000 distinct CDR3 sequences. The sample was naive CXCR3- CD8+ T cells from blood. Sample subset: CD45RO-CCR7+CD27+CD95- naive CD8+ T cells lacking CXCR3 (TNR3-). The receptor set was obtained from a human donor in good health. Some clones in this sample may be carry-over from other donors' samples.

The J gene is TRBJ2-1, the V gene TRBV6-2 or TRBV6-3; absent DNA, TCRdb's TRBD1 call cannot be checked. This CDR3 region has 19 residues. CDR1 and CDR2 (germline): MNHEY, SVGEGT. The chain's CDR3 is CASSYPGQGITRDPNEQFF.

This chain connects TRBV21-1 to TRBJ1-1; TCRdb selects TRBD1, and the lack of DNA leaves this call unchecked. TRBV21-1 is assigned pseudogene status. This CDR3 contains 18 residues. CDR3 region: CASSKVLGQSGVNTEAFF.

This sequence joins TRBV4-3 and TRBJ2-7; with no DNA, the TCRdb D assignment of TRBD2 cannot be verified. CDR3 size: 14 residues. Germline V CDR1 and CDR2: LGHNA, YSLEER. CDR3 sequence: CASSQDPEGYGQYF.

The CDR3 loop is CASSQGRVGSYYEQYF. The J gene is TRBJ2-7, the V gene TRBV4-3; TCRdb indicates TRBD2, and absent DNA this call remains unverified. The CDR3 is 16 residues long. CDR1 is LGHNA and CDR2 is YSLEER in the germline V gene.

The V and J genes are TRBV7-9 and TRBJ2-2; the D call from TCRdb, TRBD1, cannot be confirmed without DNA. This CDR3 region has 17 residues. CDR1 is SEHNR and CDR2 is FQNEAQ in the germline V gene (reference sequence). This chain's CDR3 is CASSSLTGARGAGELFF.

The chain couples TRBV9 to TRBJ1-1. CDR3 size: 14 residues. Germline V lookup: CDR1 SGDLS, CDR2 YYNGEE. The CDR3 protein is CASSPTDGNTEAFF.

V and J are TRBV28 and TRBJ2-1. Germline CDR1 reads MDHEN; CDR2 reads SYDVKM. The CDR3 is 12 residues long. The CDR3 loop is CASSPVYNEQFF.

This sequence joins TRBV9 and TRBJ2-1; without DNA, the TCRdb call of TRBD1 cannot be checked. The CDR3 has 14 residues. Germline V gene lookup returns CDR1 SGDLS and CDR2 YYNGEE. The CDR3 loop is CASSDGGVGNEQFF.